The rows below give T cell receptor beta chains drawn from one sample of a study of blood T cell repertoires in COVID-19. Assay: immunoSEQ multiplex PCR; the TCRdb copy retains only in-frame clones and omits some. Seen here are more than 80,000 clones, approximately 86% observed once, and the top ten hold roughly 3%. Sequences were obtained from peripheral blood. The receptors originated from a woman of 80 years or more with COVID-19, enrolled during active disease. The CDR3 runs from the conserved cysteine through the conserved F or W. Each record gives: D gene, clone size, V gene, J gene, CDR3 protein, CDR3 DNA. The D gene is left open where the match is weak. A clone size is listed for some rows: how often the clone was seen (once, few, many), or a class if it is expanded.

TRBD1,.,TRBV3-1/TRBV3-2,TRBJ1-1,CASSLGQPTEAFF,TGTGCCAGCAGCCTGGGACAGCCTACTGAAGCTTTCTTT
.,.,TRBV21-1,TRBJ1-1,CASSKQNRGLYTEAFF,TGTGCCAGCAGCAAACAAAACAGGGGTTTGTACACTGAAGCTTTCTTT
TRBD2,few,TRBV2,TRBJ2-1,CASRQAGERFF,TGTGCCAGCAGGCAAGCGGGAGAACGTTTCTTC
.,.,TRBV6-1,TRBJ2-7,CASSEELQVYEQYF,TGTGCCAGCAGTGAAGAACTACAGGTCTACGAGCAGTACTTC
.,.,TRBV5-4,TRBJ2-1,CASSLGRGFNEQFF,TGTGCCAGCAGCTTGGGCCGGGGGTTTAATGAGCAGTTCTTC
TRBD2,.,TRBV5-4,TRBJ2-3,CASSGTSGRTGADTQYF,TGTGCCAGCAGCGGGACTAGCGGGAGGACGGGCGCAGATACGCAGTATTTT
TRBD2,.,TRBV3-1/TRBV3-2,TRBJ2-1,CASSLMGLAGDEQFF,TGTGCCAGCAGTCTCATGGGACTAGCGGGAGATGAGCAGTTCTTC
.,.,TRBV5-5,TRBJ2-5,CASSLGRGLEETQYF,TGTGCCAGCAGCTTGGGGAGGGGGCTAGAGGAGACCCAGTACTTC
.,.,TRBV20-1,TRBJ2-7,CSASWNEVQYF,TGCAGTGCTAGCTGGAACGAGGTGCAGTACTTC
.,.,TRBV5-6,TRBJ2-1,CASSLGLQNEQFF,TGTGCCAGCAGCTTGGGGTTACAGAATGAGCAGTTCTTC
TRBD1,.,TRBV18,TRBJ1-3,CASSQQGTGNTIYF,TGTGCCAGCTCCCAACAGGGGACTGGAAACACCATATATTTT
.,.,TRBV5-1,TRBJ1-1,CASSQTSNTEAFF,TGCGCCAGCAGCCAAACATCGAACACTGAAGCTTTCTTT
.,.,TRBV5-4,TRBJ1-1,CASYPIGAKITEAFF,TGTGCCAGCTACCCGATAGGGGCAAAAATCACTGAAGCTTTCTTT
TRBD1,.,TRBV15,TRBJ1-2,CATSRELGTGARGYTF,TGTGCCACCAGCAGGGAACTGGGGACAGGGGCTCGAGGCTACACCTTC
TRBD1,once,TRBV2,TRBJ1-1,CASSDGEGAEDTEAFF,TGTGCCAGCAGTGACGGCGAGGGGGCGGAAGACACTGAAGCTTTCTTT
TRBD2,.,TRBV4-2,TRBJ2-2,CASTLTHIAGGPFDNTGELFF,TGTGCCAGCACCCTAACCCACATAGCGGGGGGGCCCTTTGACAACACCGGGGAGCTGTTTTTT
TRBD2,once,TRBV2,TRBJ2-1,CASIILAGGGEQFF,TGTGCCAGCATTATACTAGCGGGGGGAGGTGAGCAGTTCTTC
.,.,TRBV28,TRBJ2-2,CASSFPMGLFTGELFF,TGTGCCAGCAGTTTCCCCATGGGACTTTTCACCGGGGAGCTGTTTTTT
TRBD2,.,TRBV6-2/TRBV6-3,TRBJ2-7,CASSYFGGGSYEQYF,TGTGCCAGCAGTTACTTTGGCGGGGGGTCCTACGAGCAGTACTTC
.,few,TRBV5-1,TRBJ2-5,CASSSLIGQETQYF,TGCGCCAGCAGCTCACTAATCGGACAAGAGACCCAGTACTTC
TRBD2,.,TRBV11-3,TRBJ2-1,CASSHRSVAGGGYNEQFF,TGTGCCAGCAGTCACCGCTCCGTAGCTGGGGGGGGCTACAATGAGCAGTTCTTC
TRBD1,.,TRBV9,TRBJ1-4,CASSGPGTVYEKLFF,TGTGCCAGCAGCGGACCCGGGACAGTGTATGAAAAACTGTTTTTT
.,.,TRBV30,TRBJ1-5,CAWSVGSGNQPQHF,TGTGCCTGGAGTGTGGGGAGCGGCAATCAGCCCCAGCATTTT
.,.,TRBV23-1,TRBJ2-5,CASSQSGAEDPQETQYF,TGCGCCAGCAGTCAATCGGGGGCCGAGGACCCGCAAGAGACCCAGTACTTC
.,.,TRBV5-1,TRBJ2-7,CASSSRVTDEQYF,TGCGCCAGCAGCTCCCGGGTCACGGACGAGCAGTACTTC
TRBD1,once,TRBV18,TRBJ1-2,CASSLANRGLGYTF,TGTGCCAGCTCACTGGCGAACAGGGGGCTTGGCTACACCTTC
TRBD1,.,TRBV28,TRBJ1-1,CASRPDREARNTEAFF,TGTGCCAGCAGACCGGACAGGGAGGCAAGAAACACTGAAGCTTTCTTT
.,.,TRBV30,TRBJ1-1,CAWRRRVNTEAFF,TGTGCCTGGAGGAGGAGGGTGAACACTGAAGCTTTCTTT
TRBD2,.,TRBV10-3,TRBJ2-1,CAISESGTSGGAYLNEQFF,TGTGCCATCAGTGAGTCCGGGACTAGCGGGGGGGCCTATCTCAATGAGCAGTTCTTC
TRBD2,.,TRBV9,TRBJ2-7,CASSVGTSVYEQYF,TGTGCCAGCAGCGTAGGGACTAGCGTATACGAGCAGTACTTC
.,.,TRBV6-5,TRBJ1-4,CASSYRQANEKLFF,TGTGCCAGCAGTTACCGCCAGGCAAATGAAAAACTGTTTTTT
TRBD1,once,TRBV11-3,TRBJ1-5,CASSPHQTGGNQPQHF,TGTGCCAGCAGCCCCCACCAGACAGGGGGCAATCAGCCCCAGCATTTT
.,.,TRBV5-1,TRBJ1-5,CASSLAGYQPQHF,TGCGCCAGCAGCTTGGCCGGTTATCAGCCCCAGCATTTT
TRBD1,.,TRBV14,TRBJ2-5,CASSLIGQGSVSETQYF,TGTGCCAGCAGCCTAATCGGACAGGGGTCTGTCTCAGAGACCCAGTACTTC
TRBD2,.,TRBV19,TRBJ2-3,CASSLTSGETDTQYF,TGTGCCAGTAGTCTGACTAGCGGGGAGACAGATACGCAGTATTTT
.,.,TRBV28,TRBJ1-2,CASSFPQGRGYGYTF,TGTGCCAGCAGTTTCCCCCAGGGGCGAGGCTATGGCTACACCTTC
TRBD1,.,TRBV7-9,TRBJ1-2,CASSRGQGTPGTDGYTF,TGTGCCAGCAGTCGGGGACAGGGGACTCCGGGAACGGACGGCTACACCTTC
TRBD2,.,TRBV7-2,TRBJ2-3,CASSLGLAGGVNTQYF,TGTGCCAGCAGCTTAGGCCTAGCGGGGGGGGTTAATACGCAGTATTTT
TRBD1,.,TRBV19,TRBJ1-5,CASTPRYGQGSGQPQHF,TGTGCCAGTACCCCACGATACGGACAGGGGTCAGGCCAGCCCCAGCATTTT
.,.,TRBV13,TRBJ1-2,CASSFGREGGYTF,TGTGCCAGCAGCTTTGGCAGGGAGGGTGGCTACACCTTC
TRBD1,.,TRBV18,TRBJ1-3,CASSPSTGISGNTIYF,TGTGCCAGCTCACCTTCGACAGGGATCTCTGGAAACACCATATATTTT
.,.,TRBV6-5,TRBJ2-1,CASRERQFYNEQFF,TGTGCCAGCAGAGAGAGACAGTTTTACAATGAGCAGTTCTTC
TRBD2,.,TRBV19,TRBJ2-5,CASGRVGLAGAQETQYF,TGTGCCAGTGGAAGAGTGGGACTAGCGGGGGCCCAAGAGACCCAGTACTTC
TRBD1,.,TRBV19,TRBJ2-5,CASSIQDRAWETQYF,TGTGCCAGTAGTATCCAAGACAGGGCCTGGGAGACCCAGTACTTC
TRBD2,.,TRBV5-5,TRBJ2-7,CASSRMGLAYEQYF,TGTGCCAGCAGCCGGATGGGACTAGCTTACGAGCAGTACTTC
TRBD1,.,TRBV18,TRBJ2-7,CASSPRVGGTGERQYF,TGTGCCAGCTCACCCCGGGTCGGGGGGACAGGGGAACGGCAGTACTTC
.,few,TRBV3-1/TRBV3-2,TRBJ1-5,CASSNRDQPQHF,TGTGCCAGCAGCAATAGAGATCAGCCCCAGCATTTT
TRBD1,.,TRBV27,TRBJ2-7,CASSLLPSATGFTYEQYF,TGTGCCAGCAGTTTATTACCCTCAGCGACAGGGTTCACCTACGAGCAGTACTTC
TRBD2,.,TRBV2,TRBJ2-3,CASSPTNPRGGGTQYF,TGTGCCAGCAGCCCAACCAACCCCCGCGGGGGGGGGACGCAGTATTTT
.,.,TRBV27,TRBJ2-7,CASSLYRYREGGYEQYF,TGTGCCAGCAGTTTATACCGTTACAGGGAAGGTGGCTACGAGCAGTACTTC
.,.,TRBV24-1,TRBJ2-7,CATSEGGGPSYEQYF,TGTGCCACCAGTGAAGGGGGGGGGCCCTCCTACGAGCAGTACTTC
.,.,TRBV5-1,TRBJ2-1,CASSLRSAGSSYNEQFF,TGCGCCAGCAGCTTGCGGTCCGCGGGGAGCTCCTACAATGAGCAGTTCTTC
TRBD1,.,TRBV19,TRBJ1-1,CASRGQGNTEAFF,TGTGCCAGTAGGGGACAGGGGAACACTGAAGCTTTCTTT